These 8 T cell receptor beta chains came from one sample sequenced in a study of cytomegalovirus exposure and HLA in healthy donors. The PCR had 60 Vbeta and 13 Jbeta primers. Only in-frame clones appear in the TCRdb table, and some are missing; sequencing was by immunoSEQ multiplex PCR. This sample has about 90,000 clones, with about 88% found just once. The source material was PBMCs. These receptors were collected from a young man in good health and CMV-seronegative.

V usage is TRBV7-2 and J usage is TRBJ2-7; TRBD2 matches 10 bases. J gave up 6 bases and V 3 bases, and 8 bases lay outside the gene matches. The CDR3 covers 15 residues. Germline loops: CDR1 SGHTA, CDR2 FQGNSA. The CDR3 nucleotides read TGTGCCAGCAGCTTTCCGAGCGGGAGGGCCCGCGAGCAGTACTTC. Its protein product is CASSFPSGRAREQYF.

The rearrangement joins TRBV7-7 to TRBJ2-7; possibly TRBD2 for D (6 bases). The CDR3 is 16 amino acids. Germline-derived CDR1 and CDR2 are SSHAT and FNYEAQ (reference sequence). CDR3 in DNA: TGTGCTAGGGAAGTCCCGGGAGCAAGAGAGAGGTACGAGCAGTACTTC. This encodes CAREVPGARERYEQYF.

This chain connects TRBV9 to TRBJ1-1; weak D call: TRBD1 (6 bases). With 1 base removed from V and 7 bases from J, the gap between germline ends came to 20 bases. The CDR3 extends over 16 amino acids. From germline, CDR1 is SGDLS and CDR2 YYNGEE. In DNA, the CDR3 is TGTGCCAGCAGCGTAAATACAGGGACCACCCCACTTGAAGCTTTCTTT. This gives the protein CASSVNTGTTPLEAFF.

The chain uses TRBV10-1 and TRBJ2-2; maybe TRBD1 (7 bases). CDR3 length: 22 residues. Per the germline V gene, CDR1 is WNHNN and CDR2 is SYGVQD (reference sequence). The V end was cut by 2 bases, the J end by 0 bases, with 28 bases between. CDR3 region: CASSETPGQGGPKGTNTGELFF. In DNA form, the CDR3 reads TGCGCCAGCAGTGAGACCCCGGGGCAGGGGGGACCAAAGGGAACGAACACCGGGGAGCTGTTTTTT.

This clone was detected only once. This chain connects TRBV2 to TRBJ1-1; D gene uncertain. This CDR3 region has 15 residues. V lost 1 base and J 4 bases, leaving 13 bases between the germline ends. CDR1 SNHLY and CDR2 FYNNEI come from the germline V gene. The CDR3 DNA reads as TGTGCCAGCAGTGAAGAAAAGGCACAGAGCACTGAAGCTTTCTTT. Residues: CASSEEKAQSTEAFF.

The chain has TRBV6-1 and TRBJ2-7, with 8 bases that match TRBD1. Germline CDR1 reads MNHNS; CDR2 reads SASEGT. This CDR3 is 15 amino acids long. The junction had 9 bases not matched to a gene; V was cut back by 4 bases and J by 4 bases. The CDR3 nucleotides read TGTGCCAGCAGTGGGGGCCGGGACAGGTTGTACGAGCAGTACTTC. This encodes CASSGGRDRLYEQYF.

The chain links TRBV6-5 to TRBJ2-1; 7 nucleotides align to TRBD2. The V gene's germline CDR1 is MNHEY and CDR2 SVGAGI. This CDR3 region has 12 residues. V was pared by 5 bases and J by 12 bases, with 7 bases of the junction left unmatched. This chain's CDR3 is CASSPRTSAQFF. The CDR3 region has the DNA TGTGCCAGCAGTCCCCGGACTAGTGCGCAGTTCTTC.

Worth noting for this clone: This same CDR3 is encoded by further DNA sequences in the sample. The V and J genes are TRBV5-1 and TRBJ1-1, with TRBD1 matching over 8 bases. This CDR3 region has 13 residues. Germline V lookup: CDR1 SGHRS, CDR2 YFSETQ. V lost 4 bases and J lost 4; bases outside the gene matches: 3. CDR3 nucleotides: TGCGCCAGCAGCGGCACAGGGGGCACTGAAGCTTTCTTT. Translating gives CASSGTGGTEAFF.